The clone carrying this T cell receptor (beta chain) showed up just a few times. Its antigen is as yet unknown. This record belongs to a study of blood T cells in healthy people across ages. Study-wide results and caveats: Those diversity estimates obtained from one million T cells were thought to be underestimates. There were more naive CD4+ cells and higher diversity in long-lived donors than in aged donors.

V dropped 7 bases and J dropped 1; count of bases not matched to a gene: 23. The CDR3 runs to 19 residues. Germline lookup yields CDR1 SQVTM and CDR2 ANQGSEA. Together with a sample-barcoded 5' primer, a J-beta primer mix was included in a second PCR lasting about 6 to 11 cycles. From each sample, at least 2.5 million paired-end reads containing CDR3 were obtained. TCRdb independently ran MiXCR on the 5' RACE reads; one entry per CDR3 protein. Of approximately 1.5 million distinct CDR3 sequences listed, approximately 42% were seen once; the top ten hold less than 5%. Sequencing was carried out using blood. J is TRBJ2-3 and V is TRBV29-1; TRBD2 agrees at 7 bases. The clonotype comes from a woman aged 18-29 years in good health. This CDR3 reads CSAPAPHAPGRAGTDTQYF. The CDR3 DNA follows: TGCAGCGCCCCAGCGCCCCACGCGCCTGGGAGGGCCGGCACAGATACGCAGTATTTT.